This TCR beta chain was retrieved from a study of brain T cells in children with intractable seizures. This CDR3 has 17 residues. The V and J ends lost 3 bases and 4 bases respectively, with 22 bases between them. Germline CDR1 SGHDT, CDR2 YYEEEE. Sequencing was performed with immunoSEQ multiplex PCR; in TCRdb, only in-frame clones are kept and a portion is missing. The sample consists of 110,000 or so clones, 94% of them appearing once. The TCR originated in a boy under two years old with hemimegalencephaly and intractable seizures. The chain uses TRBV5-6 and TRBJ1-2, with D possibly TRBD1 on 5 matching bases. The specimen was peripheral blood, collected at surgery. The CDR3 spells CASSSTTSGEGSYGYTF. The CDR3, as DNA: TGTGCCAGCAGCTCAACCACCTCGGGGGAGGGAAGCTATGGCTACACCTTC. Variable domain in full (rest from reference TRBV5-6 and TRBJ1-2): DAGVTQSPTHLIKTRGQQVTLRCSPKSGHDTVSWYQQALGQGPQFIFQYYEEEERQRGNFPDRFSGHQFPNYSSELNVNALLLGDSALYLCASSSTTSGEGSYGYTFGSGTRLTVV.